This T cell receptor (beta chain) was captured in a study of blood T cells in healthy people across ages. Overall study results and limits: More naive CD4+ cells and higher diversity were found in long-lived than in aged donors. Observed TCR beta diversity per million T cells went down as age went up. This fall followed a roughly linear course with age.

CDR3 length: 14 residues. The germline V gene encodes CDR1 SGDLS and CDR2 YYNGEE. V was shortened by 2 bases and J by 4 bases, with 10 bases between the two germline ends. Each sample yielded at least 5 micrograms of PBMC total RNA. Combining a sample-barcoded 5' primer with a J-beta primer mix, a second PCR ran for roughly 6 to 12 cycles. Each cDNA molecule was tagged by a template-switch adaptor with 12 random nucleotides. TCRdb independently ran MiXCR on the 5' RACE reads; one entry per CDR3 protein. The table shows some 670,000 distinct CDR3 sequences, with under 65% occurring only once. A remark on this clonotype: Its target is unknown.

The sequencing sample was made of blood. The rearrangement uses TRBV9 and TRBJ1-5; TRBD1 is a possible D gene (6 bases). The TCR originated in a woman of 80 years or more in good health. Here the CDR3 reads CASSVSGDNQPQHF. As DNA, the CDR3 is TGTGCCAGCAGCGTTTCAGGGGATAATCAGCCCCAGCATTTT.